This T cell receptor (beta chain) derives from a study of blood T cell repertoires in COVID-19. Data came from immunoSEQ multiplex PCR; TCRdb stores just in-frame clones and leaves some out. The table lists 250,000 or so clones, around 86% of them singletons. CDR1 and CDR2 (germline): MNHEY, SVGAGI. The CDR3 loop spans 14 amino acids. Trimming shortened V by 6 bases and J by 5 bases, and 16 bases separated the two germline ends. Sequenced input: peripheral blood. The chain recombines TRBV6-5 with TRBJ1-1; perhaps TRBD1 as D (6 bases). The TCR comes from a man in his forties or fifties with active or convalescent COVID-19. CDR3 sequence (DNA): TGTGCCAGCAGGACACAGGGTAGAGGGACTGAAGCTTTCTTT. The encoded protein is CASRTQGRGTEAFF.